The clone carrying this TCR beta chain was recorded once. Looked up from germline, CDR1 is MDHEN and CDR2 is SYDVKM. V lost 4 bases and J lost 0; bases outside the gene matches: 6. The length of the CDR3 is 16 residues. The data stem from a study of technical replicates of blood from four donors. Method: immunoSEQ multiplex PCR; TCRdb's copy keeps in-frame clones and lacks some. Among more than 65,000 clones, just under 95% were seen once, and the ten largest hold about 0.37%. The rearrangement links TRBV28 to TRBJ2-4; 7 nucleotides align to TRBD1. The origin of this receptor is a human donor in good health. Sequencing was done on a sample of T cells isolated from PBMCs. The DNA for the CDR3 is TGTGCCAGCAGTTCACGACAGGGCATAGCCAAAAACATTCAGTACTTC. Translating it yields CASSSRQGIAKNIQYF.